This T cell receptor beta chain was sequenced in a study of Ad26.COV2.S vaccination and SARS-CoV-2 variants. Between the trimmed V and J ends, which lost 5 bases and 4 bases, there was a span of 9 bases. Germline CDR1 is GTSNPN and CDR2 is SVGIG (reference sequence). This CDR3 comprises 12 residues. Treatment noted: roughly 18 received Ad26.COV2.S at low or high dose, single or two shots; roughly five received placebo; per-sample allocation not given. Each sample was drawn 63 days after the first injection (of vaccine or placebo). An adult of 18-55 years in Boston served as donor. Assay: immunoSEQ multiplex PCR; the TCRdb copy retains only in-frame clones and omits some. Of around 400,000 clones detected, approximately 90% appear once; the ten largest clones hold 1.9%.

This clonotype was sampled from a person between 18 and 65 years old who received the Ad26.COV2.S COVID-19 vaccine or a placebo. The chain is built from TRBV30 and TRBJ1-3, with D possibly matching TRBD1 (5 bases). The source material was peripheral blood, sampled in a trial of Ad26.COV2.S vaccine versus placebo. CDR3 loop: CAWQGSGNTIYF. The CDR3, as DNA: TGTGCCTGGCAGGGTTCCGGAAACACCATATATTTT.